The 18 T cell receptor beta chains below all came from one sample that was sequenced in a study of CD8 T cells in Susac syndrome. Reverse transcription of roughly 0.5 to 1 ug RNA was carried out with random hexamers. MiXCR, run by TCRdb on the immunoSEQ multiplex PCR reads, gives a single entry per CDR3 protein. There are around 200,000 distinct CDR3 sequences in the sample; 92% occur only once, and around 0.14% lies in the top ten. Input material: CD8+ T cells from PBMCs. The receptors shown here come from a human donor with multiple sclerosis.

This chain links TRBV6-1 with TRBJ2-3, with D possibly called TRBD1 or TRBD2 (5 bases each). CDR3 length: 15 residues. The germline V and J ends were trimmed by 3 bases and 3 bases, with 13 bases remaining between them. Germline CDR1 reads MNHNS; CDR2 reads SASEGT. As DNA, the CDR3 is TGTGCCAGCAGTGACCGGGACCCCCGTACAGATACGCAGTATTTT. The encoded protein is CASSDRDPRTDTQYF.

This clonotype was recorded a few times. The chain couples TRBV29-1 to TRBJ2-7; a weak D match, TRBD2 (5 bases). The CDR3 is made up of 12 amino acids. V lost 4 bases, J lost 2 bases, and 9 bases lay in between. The germline V gene encodes CDR1 SQVTM and CDR2 ANQGSEA. CDR3 coding DNA: TGCAGCGTTGCGGACGGGACCTACGAGCAGTACTTC. It translates to CSVADGTYEQYF.

The chain couples TRBV4-1 to TRBJ1-1; D is ambiguous. Trimming cost V 5 bases and J 0 bases, with 7 bases left between them. The germline gives CDR1 MGHRA, CDR2 YSYEKL. This CDR3 spans 13 amino acids. CDR3 nucleotides: TGCGCCAGCAGCGGATGGGTGAACACTGAAGCTTTCTTT. Translated, it gives CASSGWVNTEAFF.

CDR3 bases: TGTGCCAGCAGCTGGGACAGGGACCATGAGCAGTTCTTC. It specifies CASSWDRDHEQFF. This rearrangement joins TRBV13 to TRBJ2-1, with 9 bases that match TRBD1. The CDR3 runs to 13 residues. The germline V gene encodes CDR1 PRHDT and CDR2 FYEKMQ (reference sequence). J gave up 8 bases and V 4 bases, and 3 bases lay outside the gene matches.

The CDR3 region is CAWYGPGLLRTETNYGYTF. In nucleotides, the CDR3 is TGTGCCTGGTATGGGCCGGGACTCTTGCGGACGGAAACTAACTATGGCTACACCTTC. This rearrangement joins TRBV30 to TRBJ1-2; D might be TRBD1 (5 bases). The CDR3 extends over 19 amino acids. Germline V gene sequence: CDR1 GTSNPN, CDR2 SVGIG (reference sequence). V dropped 5 bases and J dropped 0 bases, with 28 bases sitting between them. Full variable domain (rest looked up from reference TRBV30 and TRBJ1-2): SQTIHQWPATLVQPVGSPLSLECTVEGTSNPNLYWYRQAAGRGLQLLFYSVGIGQISSEVPQNLSASRPQDRQFILSSKKLLLSDSGFYLCAWYGPGLLRTETNYGYTFGSGTRLTVV.

This chain joins TRBV5-6 and TRBJ1-6; D remains ambiguous. The ends were cut back, 1 base at V and 6 bases at J, with 11 bases in the middle. The CDR3 length is 15 residues. CDR1 is SGHDT and CDR2 is YYEEEE in the germline V gene. CDR3 loop: CASSLQEEGNSPLHF. The DNA of the CDR3 is TGTGCCAGCAGCTTGCAGGAGGAGGGTAATTCACCCCTCCACTTT.

The rearrangement uses TRBV7-9 and TRBJ1-1, with 10 bases aligning to TRBD1. Germline-derived CDR1 and CDR2 are SEHNR and FQNEAQ (reference sequence). V shed 6 bases, J shed 5 bases, and the junction held 12 bases outside the gene matches. The length of the CDR3 is 16 residues. The CDR3 is CASSYSPGQGWTEAFF. The CDR3 DNA is TGTGCCAGCAGTTATTCTCCGGGACAGGGGTGGACTGAAGCTTTCTTT.

The chain has TRBV5-6 and TRBJ2-1; 8 bases fit TRBD2. The V gene end was trimmed by 2 bases and the J gene end by 13 bases; junction bases not matched to a gene: 2. The CDR3 is 11 amino acids. Germline values: CDR1 SGHDT, CDR2 YYEEEE. This chain's CDR3 is CASSFGGAQFF. The CDR3 DNA follows: TGTGCCAGCAGCTTCGGGGGGGCACAGTTCTTC.

V and J are TRBV6-1 and TRBJ2-2, with 11 bases that match TRBD2. CDR3 length: 18 amino acids. The junction had 9 bases not matched to a gene; V was cut back by 6 bases and J by 0 bases. Germline loops: CDR1 MNHNS, CDR2 SASEGT. The CDR3 loop is CASRTYLAGGTNTGELFF. CDR3 sequence (DNA): TGTGCCAGCAGGACATATCTAGCGGGAGGAACGAACACCGGGGAGCTGTTTTTT.

V is TRBV9 and J is TRBJ1-5, with 7 bases identical to TRBD1. Germline-derived CDR1 and CDR2 are SGDLS and YYNGEE. With 3 bases clipped from V and 5 bases from J, the junction kept 5 bases outside the gene matches. The CDR3 runs to 14 residues. The CDR3 spells CASSAGTDYQPQHF. The CDR3 coding sequence is TGTGCCAGCAGCGCCGGGACAGACTATCAGCCCCAGCATTTT.

The chain uses TRBV6-1 and TRBJ2-4; maybe TRBD1 (5 bases). The V end lost 3 bases, the J end lost 9 bases, and 9 bases lay between the germline ends. Germline-derived CDR1 and CDR2 are MNHNS and SASEGT. The CDR3 is 12 amino acids. The CDR3 DNA reads as TGTGCCAGCAGTGACGGAGACAGCATTCAGTACTTC. This encodes CASSDGDSIQYF.

V usage is TRBV7-6 and J usage is TRBJ2-1; D assignment may be TRBD1 or TRBD2 (7 bases each). The CDR3 consists of 15 residues. Germline CDR1 reads SGHVS; CDR2 reads FNYEAQ. Trimming cost V 5 bases and J 7 bases, with 18 bases left between them. The CDR3 DNA is TGTGCCAGCAGCCGAACCGGCCAGGGGGGGAATGAGCAGTTCTTC. Residues: CASSRTGQGGNEQFF. Using reference TRBV7-6 and TRBJ2-1 for the parts outside the CDR3, the full variable domain is GAGVSQSPRYKVTKRGQDVALRCDPISGHVSLYWYRQALGQGPEFLTYFNYEAQQDKSGLPNDRFSAERPEGSISTLTIQRTEQRDSAMYRCASSRTGQGGNEQFFGPGTRLTVL.

The chain recombines TRBV7-8 with TRBJ2-7, with 7 bases fitting TRBD2. Germline-derived CDR1 and CDR2 are SGHVS and FQNEAQ. This CDR3 comprises 14 residues. After removal of 1 base from V and 6 bases from J, the junction contained 6 bases not matched to a gene. CDR3 nucleotide sequence: TGTGCCAGCAGCTTAGGGGGAGCGGGGAGCGAGCAGTACTTC. Translating gives CASSLGGAGSEQYF.

The CDR3 DNA reads as TGTGCCAGCAGCTCCCCCGGACGGGCGGGGGAGCTGTTTTTT. Residues: CASSSPGRAGELFF. The chain carries TRBV9 and TRBJ2-2; D remains unclear. Trimming took off 4 bases at V and 8 bases at J, with 15 bases between the two ends. Germline CDR1 SGDLS, CDR2 YYNGEE. The CDR3 runs to 14 residues. Variable domain in full (rest from reference TRBV9 and TRBJ2-2): DSGVTQTPKHLITATGQRVTLRCSPRSGDLSVYWYQQSLDQGLQFLIQYYNGEERAKGNILERFSAQQFPDLHSELNLSSLELGDSALYFCASSSPGRAGELFFGEGSRLTVL.

The CDR3 coding sequence is TGTGCCAGTAGTGGGAGACAGCGCCTGGACGAAAAACTGTTTTTT. Protein sequence: CASSGRQRLDEKLFF. V and J are TRBV19 and TRBJ1-4; possible D gene TRBD1, 5 bases. V lost 5 bases and J 8 bases, leaving 18 bases between the germline ends. The CDR3 has 15 amino acids. CDR1 is LNHDA, CDR2 SQIVND, per germline (reference sequence).

This chain links TRBV11-2 with TRBJ2-7; TRBD2 aligns across 9 bases. CDR3 size: 16 residues. The J segment lost 3 bases and the V segment lost 0 bases, leaving 6 bases of the junction unmatched. Germline V gene data show CDR1 as SGHAT and CDR2 as FQNNGV. CDR3 loop: CASSLEGPSGVYEQYF. CDR3 DNA: TGTGCCAGCAGCTTAGAAGGGCCTAGCGGGGTCTACGAGCAGTACTTC.

The rearrangement uses TRBV6-6 and TRBJ1-1, with 9 bases that match TRBD1. Germline-derived CDR1 and CDR2 are MNHNY and SVGAGI (reference sequence). The CDR3 loop spans 15 amino acids. Trimming took 2 bases from V and 11 from J; bases not matched to a gene: 12. The CDR3 DNA follows: TGTGCCAGCAGTTACGTGGGACAGGGCCATCGACCGGCTTTCTTT. Protein sequence: CASSYVGQGHRPAFF.

The chain carries TRBV16 and TRBJ1-1; D might be TRBD1 (6 bases). Germline CDR1 KGHSY, CDR2 FQNENV. This CDR3 region has 14 residues. V lost 0 bases, J lost 3 bases, and 8 bases lay in between. CDR3 sequence reads: CASSQSGGDTEAFF. The CDR3 DNA follows: TGTGCCAGCAGCCAATCGGGGGGCGACACTGAAGCTTTCTTT.